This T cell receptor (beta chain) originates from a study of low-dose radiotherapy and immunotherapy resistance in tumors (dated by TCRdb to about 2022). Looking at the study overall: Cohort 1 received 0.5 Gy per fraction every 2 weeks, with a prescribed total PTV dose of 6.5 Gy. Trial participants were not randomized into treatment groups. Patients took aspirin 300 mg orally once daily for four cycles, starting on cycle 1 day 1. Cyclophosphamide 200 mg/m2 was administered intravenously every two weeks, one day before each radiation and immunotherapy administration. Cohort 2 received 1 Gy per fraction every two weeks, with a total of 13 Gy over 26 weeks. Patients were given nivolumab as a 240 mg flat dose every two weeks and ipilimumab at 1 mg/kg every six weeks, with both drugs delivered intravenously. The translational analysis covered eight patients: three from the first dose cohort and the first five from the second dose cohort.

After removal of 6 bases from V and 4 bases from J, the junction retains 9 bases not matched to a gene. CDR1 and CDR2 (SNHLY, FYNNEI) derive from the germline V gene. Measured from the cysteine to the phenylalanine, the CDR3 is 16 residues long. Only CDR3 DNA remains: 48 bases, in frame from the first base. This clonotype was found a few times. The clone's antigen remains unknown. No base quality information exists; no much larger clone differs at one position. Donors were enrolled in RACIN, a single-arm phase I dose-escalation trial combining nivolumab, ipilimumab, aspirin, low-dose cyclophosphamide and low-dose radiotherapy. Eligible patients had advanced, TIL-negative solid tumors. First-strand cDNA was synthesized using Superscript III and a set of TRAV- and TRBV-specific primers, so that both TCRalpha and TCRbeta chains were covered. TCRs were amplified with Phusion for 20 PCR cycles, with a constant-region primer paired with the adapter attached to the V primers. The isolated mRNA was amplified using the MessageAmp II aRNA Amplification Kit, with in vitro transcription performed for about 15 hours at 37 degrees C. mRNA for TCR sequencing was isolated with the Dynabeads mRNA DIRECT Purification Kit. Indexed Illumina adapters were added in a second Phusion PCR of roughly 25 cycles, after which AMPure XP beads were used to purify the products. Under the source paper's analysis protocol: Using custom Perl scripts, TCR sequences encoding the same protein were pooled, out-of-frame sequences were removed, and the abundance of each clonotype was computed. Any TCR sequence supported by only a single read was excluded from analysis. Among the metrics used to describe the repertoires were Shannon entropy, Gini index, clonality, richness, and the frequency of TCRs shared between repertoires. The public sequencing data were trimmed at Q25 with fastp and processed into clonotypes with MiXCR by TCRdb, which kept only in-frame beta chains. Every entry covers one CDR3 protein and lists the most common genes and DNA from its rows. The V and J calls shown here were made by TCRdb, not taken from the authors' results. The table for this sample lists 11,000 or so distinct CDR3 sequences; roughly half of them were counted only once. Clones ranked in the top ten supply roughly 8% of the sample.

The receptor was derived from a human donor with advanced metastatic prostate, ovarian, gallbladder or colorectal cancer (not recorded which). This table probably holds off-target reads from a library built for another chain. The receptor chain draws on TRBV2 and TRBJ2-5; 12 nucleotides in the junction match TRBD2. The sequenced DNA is TGTGCCAGCAGCCAGATACTAGCGGGAGGAGCAGAGACCCAGTACTTC. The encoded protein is CASSQILAGGAETQYF.